A single sample is the source of the 21 T cell receptor beta chains below, sequenced in a study of cytomegalovirus exposure and HLA in healthy donors. A multiplex PCR was run with 60 Vbeta primers and 13 Jbeta primers. Only in-frame clones appear in the TCRdb table, and some are missing; sequencing was by immunoSEQ multiplex PCR. In the table there are under 200,000 clones, almost 85% of which are singletons. The sequencing sample was made of PBMCs. The receptors were sampled from a woman in her 50s in good health and CMV-seronegative.

The gene calls are TRBV28 and TRBJ1-5; D is unresolved. This CDR3 contains 15 residues. Trimming cost V 6 bases and J 2 bases, with 14 bases left between them. The germline V gene has CDR1 MDHEN and CDR2 SYDVKM. CDR3 sequence: CASSPRGTGNQPQHF. In DNA form, the CDR3 reads TGTGCCAGCAGCCCGCGGGGAACGGGCAATCAGCCCCAGCATTTT.

V is TRBV27 and J is TRBJ2-1; 7 bases fit TRBD2. Germline trimming cut 3 bases from V and 3 bases from J; bases unmatched to any gene: 5. The V gene's germline CDR1 is MNHEY and CDR2 SMNVEV (reference sequence). The CDR3 has 15 residues. The CDR3 here is CASSFGSSGYNEQFF. The CDR3 DNA reads as TGTGCCAGCAGTTTTGGGTCTAGCGGCTACAATGAGCAGTTCTTC.

This chain connects TRBV6-5 to TRBJ2-1; D is unresolved. Trimming left V 0 bases short and J 8 bases short, with 14 bases between. The CDR3 has 15 residues. Germline CDR1 and CDR2: MNHEY and SVGAGI. In nucleotides, the CDR3 is TGTGCCAGCAGTTACTCCTCTCCTCTCCTTGATGAGCAGTTCTTC. It translates to CASSYSSPLLDEQFF.

This clone was detected a few times. The chain recombines TRBV7-2 with TRBJ2-3, with D unclear. CDR3 length: 12 amino acids. Trimming removed 3 bases from V and 5 bases from J, with 6 bases in between. Germline V lookup: CDR1 SGHTA, CDR2 FQGNSA. As DNA, the CDR3 is TGTGCCAGCAGCTTTTCCAGAGATACGCAGTATTTT. It specifies CASSFSRDTQYF.

In DNA, the CDR3 is TGCGCCAGCCAAACAGGGAACACCGGGGAGCTGTTTTTT. Translated: CASQTGNTGELFF. The genes are TRBV5-1 and TRBJ2-2; D perhaps matches TRBD1 (5 bases). Germline-derived CDR1 and CDR2 are SGHRS and YFSETQ. CDR3 length: 13 amino acids. V lost 7 bases to trimming and J lost 1 base, with 8 bases between them.

This chain uses TRBV28 with TRBJ1-2; D call uncertain. This CDR3 comprises 13 residues. Germline V gene data show CDR1 as MDHEN and CDR2 as SYDVKM. Trimming removed 7 bases from V and 9 bases from J, with 18 bases in between. The CDR3 nucleotides are TGTGCCAGCACCCCTGACCCGGGGAGCCGCTACACCTTC. Translation gives CASTPDPGSRYTF.

This chain uses TRBV4-2 with TRBJ1-4; TRBD1 agrees at 7 bases. This CDR3 is built from 15 residues. The germline CDR1 and CDR2 sequences are LGHNA and YNFKEQ. With V trimmed by 0 bases and J by 5 bases, 3 bases remained unmatched. CDR3 sequence reads: CASSQEGGQNEKLFF. The CDR3 DNA follows: TGTGCCAGCAGCCAAGAAGGGGGACAGAATGAAAAACTGTTTTTT.

Only one count was recorded for this clone. This rearrangement joins TRBV28 to TRBJ1-5; possibly TRBD1 for D (5 bases). Trimming removed 8 bases from V and 4 bases from J, with 15 bases in between. The CDR3 is 14 amino acids. Germline CDR1 MDHEN, CDR2 SYDVKM. Written as DNA, the CDR3 is TGTGCCAGCCTAGAGACGGAGGGGAATCAGCCCCAGCATTTT. It is translated as CASLETEGNQPQHF.

Details on this clone: Germline and junction disagree at one end, which may indicate a read error. V gene TRBV27 combines with J gene TRBJ2-5; 8 bases agree with TRBD2. This CDR3 spans 13 amino acids. Germline loops: CDR1 MNHEY, CDR2 SMNVEV (reference sequence). In nucleotides, the CDR3 is TGTACCAGCAGAGGGACTAGACTTGAGACCCAGTACTTC. Protein product: CTSRGTRLETQYF.

The genes are TRBV2 and TRBJ1-1; 12 bases are shared with TRBD1. The CDR3 is 19 residues long. J was trimmed by 0 bases and V by 1 base; bases with no gene match: 9. CDR1 SNHLY and CDR2 FYNNEI come from the germline V gene. The CDR3 DNA follows: TGTGCCAGCAGTGAAGACCGGGACAGGGGGCCCGGTGTGAACACTGAAGCTTTCTTT. It codes for CASSEDRDRGPGVNTEAFF.

This chain links TRBV2 with TRBJ1-1; 7 bases line up with TRBD1. The ends lost 6 bases at V and 0 bases at J; junction bases unmatched: 4. CDR1 is SNHLY, CDR2 FYNNEI, per germline. This CDR3 is built from 14 residues. In nucleotides, the CDR3 is TGTGCCAGCAGGTTTACAGGGGTGAACACTGAAGCTTTCTTT. Amino acid sequence: CASRFTGVNTEAFF.

The chain links TRBV7-9 to TRBJ2-7; weak D call: TRBD1 (6 bases). The CDR3 covers 14 residues. CDR1 is SEHNR and CDR2 is FQNEAQ in the germline V gene (reference sequence). Trimming left V 3 bases short and J 10 bases short, with 19 bases between. The CDR3 protein is CASSFLETSGTQYF. The CDR3 nucleotides are TGTGCCAGCAGCTTCCTCGAAACCTCCGGGACACAGTACTTC.

In its sample, this clone was seen a few times. The limits of the CDR3 on the DNA are not certain, so only TCRdb's listed CDR3 is given. The chain combines TRBV21-1 with TRBJ1-1. TRBV21-1 has pseudogene status. A total of 15 residues make up the CDR3, ends included. CDR3 loop: CASSKVGGGNTEAFF.

V gene TRBV15 combines with J gene TRBJ1-4, with 7 bases fitting TRBD1. Trimming cost V 1 base and J 1 base; bases outside gene matches: 6. Germline V lookup: CDR1 LNHNV, CDR2 YYDKDF (reference sequence). The CDR3 consists of 17 residues. In DNA form, the CDR3 reads TGTGCCACCAGCAGAGGTCCTAACAGGGGAACTAATGAAAAACTGTTTTTT. Its protein product is CATSRGPNRGTNEKLFF.

The chain uses TRBV7-9 and TRBJ2-3; weak D call: TRBD2 (6 bases). The germline V gene has CDR1 SEHNR and CDR2 FQNEAQ (reference sequence). Trimming removed 0 bases at V and 0 bases at J, with 19 bases between. This CDR3 has 19 residues. The chain's CDR3 is CASSLAPGTQITSTDTQYF. CDR3 bases: TGTGCCAGCAGCTTAGCGCCCGGGACTCAGATCACTAGCACAGATACGCAGTATTTT. Full variable domain (remainder filled in from reference TRBV7-9 and TRBJ2-3): DTGVSQNPRHKITKRGQNVTFRCDPISEHNRLYWYRQTLGQGPEFLTYFQNEAQLEKSRLLSDRFSAERPKGSFSTLEIQRTEQGDSAMYLCASSLAPGTQITSTDTQYFGPGTRLTVL.

The chain links TRBV30 to TRBJ1-1; weak D call: TRBD1 (6 bases). Trimming removed 2 bases from V and 7 bases from J, with 29 bases in between. Germline CDR1 GTSNPN, CDR2 SVGIG (reference sequence). The CDR3 loop spans 18 amino acids. In DNA form, the CDR3 reads TGTGCCTGGAGTTCTGATTGGACTCAGGGGTTTACGGTGGATGAAGCTTTCTTT. It codes for CAWSSDWTQGFTVDEAFF.

The chain's CDR3 is CASSVNLAGTYEQYF. The CDR3 DNA reads as TGTGCCAGCAGCGTTAATCTAGCGGGAACCTACGAGCAGTACTTC. The V gene is TRBV9, the J gene TRBJ2-7; 9 positions match TRBD2. There are 15 residues in the CDR3. Germline CDR1 SGDLS, CDR2 YYNGEE. After removal of 2 bases from V and 2 bases from J, the junction contained 5 bases not matched to a gene.

The chain joins TRBV5-4 to TRBJ2-6; 12 nucleotides match TRBD2. Trimming removed 4 bases from V and 0 bases from J; junction bases left unmatched: 8. This CDR3 comprises 19 residues. Germline V gene data show CDR1 as SGHNT and CDR2 as YYREEE (reference sequence). For the CDR3, the DNA is TGTGCCAGCAGCCTGGACGGACTAGCGGGAAACTCTGGGGCCAACGTCCTGACTTTC. Its protein product is CASSLDGLAGNSGANVLTF.

The DNA for the CDR3 is TGTGCCAGCAGTGACTCCGGGACAAAATCCTACAATGAGCAGTTCTTC. Translated, it gives CASSDSGTKSYNEQFF. The chain carries TRBV6-4 and TRBJ2-1, with TRBD1 as a possible D gene (6 bases). Germline V gene sequence: CDR1 MRHNA, CDR2 SNTAGT. V lost 0 bases and J 1 base, leaving 10 bases between the germline ends. CDR3 length equals 16 residues.

The rearrangement links TRBV4-3 to TRBJ2-2; 8 bases map to TRBD1. Per the germline V gene, CDR1 is LGHNA and CDR2 is YSLEER. J gave up 6 bases and V 4 bases, and 7 bases lay outside the gene matches. This CDR3 spans 15 amino acids. The CDR3 is CASSLQGEVAGELFF. In DNA form, the CDR3 reads TGCGCCAGCAGCCTACAGGGGGAAGTTGCCGGGGAGCTGTTTTTT.

The table lists this clone with a count of one. The chain has TRBV29-1 and TRBJ2-7; 8 bases are shared with TRBD1. The CDR3 spans 14 residues. Per germline, CDR1 SQVTM and CDR2 ANQGSEA. V dropped 6 bases and J dropped 2; count of bases not matched to a gene: 9. This chain's CDR3 is CSVGKDRGTYEQYF. In DNA, the CDR3 is TGCAGCGTCGGGAAAGACAGGGGTACCTACGAGCAGTACTTC.